This T cell receptor (beta chain) was recorded in a study of shared clonotypes between healthy human individuals. Broader study findings: Donor scarcity curtailed the genetic and exposure-history diversity represented herein.

Germline assignment: CDR1 LNHNV and CDR2 YYDKDF (reference sequence). The CDR3 sequence is 15 residues long. V lost 3 bases, J lost 4 bases, and 15 bases lay in between. This clone occurred once. The antigen remains unidentified. Only in-frame clones appear in the TCRdb table, and some are missing; sequencing was by immunoSEQ multiplex PCR. The sample lists 2,500,000 or so clones; under 95% were seen once. The chain uses TRBV15 and TRBJ1-2, with D maybe TRBD1 (5 bases). What was sequenced was naive CD4+ T cells from PBMCs. Subset in this sample: CD45RA+ positively selected. The sequence derives from a man in his late teens or twenties in good health. Some clones in this sample may be carry-over from other donors' samples. CDR3 protein: CATSSLAGGSYGYTF. The CDR3 nucleotides read TGTGCCACCAGCAGCTTGGCCGGGGGTTCCTATGGCTACACCTTC. The full variable domain, with the rest looked up from reference TRBV15 and TRBJ1-2, is DAMVIQNPRYQVTQFGKPVTLSCSQTLNHNVMYWYQQKSSQAPKLLFHYYDKDFNNEADTPDNFQSRRPNTSFCFLDIRSPGLGDTAMYLCATSSLAGGSYGYTFGSGTRLTVV.